Listed here are 14 T cell receptor beta chains from one sample, sequenced in a study of blood T cell repertoires in COVID-19. Using immunoSEQ multiplex PCR, the repertoire was profiled, and TCRdb retains in-frame clones only, with some absent. This sample has roughly 170,000 clones; around nine tenths occur once, and the top ten carry about 0.95%. Input material: peripheral blood. All receptors come from a woman younger than 30 who had recovered from COVID-19.

The V gene is TRBV10-3, the J gene TRBJ1-4; no clear D. This CDR3 region has 17 residues. From germline, CDR1 is ENHRY and CDR2 SYGVKD. V lost 3 bases to trimming and J lost 4 bases, with 18 bases between them. CDR3 DNA: TGTGCCATCAGTGACACGGACTCCACCGATGATAATGAAAAACTGTTTTTT. This translates into CAISDTDSTDDNEKLFF.

The chain carries TRBV7-9 and TRBJ1-2; tentatively, D is TRBD1 (6 bases). CDR3 length: 13 amino acids. V lost 4 bases to trimming and J lost 3 bases, with 9 bases between them. The V gene's germline CDR1 is SEHNR and CDR2 FQNEAQ (reference sequence). The CDR3 loop reads CASSWDTDYGYTF. The CDR3 DNA follows: TGTGCCAGCAGCTGGGACACGGACTATGGCTACACCTTC.

The chain combines TRBV6-5 with TRBJ2-7; the match to TRBD1 covers 9 bases. J gave up 12 bases and V 6 bases, and 6 bases lay outside the gene matches. Germline values: CDR1 MNHEY, CDR2 SVGAGI. The CDR3 consists of 11 residues. The CDR3: CASRKQGARYV. CDR3 DNA sequence: TGTGCCAGCAGGAAACAGGGGGCGCGGTACGTC.

This clone was seen once. The V gene is TRBV21-1, the J gene TRBJ2-7; no check of the table's D call, TRBD1, against the DNA was made. TRBV21-1 is annotated as a pseudogene. The CDR3 has 17 residues. DNA of the CDR3: TGTGCCAGCAGCTTAAACCCTACAGGGGAGCAAACCTACGAGCAGTACGTC. As protein: CASSLNPTGEQTYEQYV.

The chain combines TRBV6-5 with TRBJ2-3; a weak D match, TRBD2 (6 bases). The CDR3 contains 16 residues. Germline CDR1 and CDR2: MNHEY and SVGAGI. V lost 4 bases and J 6 bases, leaving 20 bases between the germline ends. CDR3: CASSLFGEASRDTQYF. CDR3 DNA sequence: TGTGCCAGCAGTTTATTCGGGGAGGCCTCAAGGGATACGCAGTATTTT.

The chain links TRBV4-3 to TRBJ1-6; D remains ambiguous. The V end lost 0 bases, the J end lost 7 bases, and 7 bases lay between the germline ends. CDR1 and CDR2 from the germline V gene are LGHNA and YSLEER. The length of the CDR3 is 14 residues. The CDR3 region has the DNA TGCGCCAGCAGCCAAGATACAGTAAATTCACCCCTCCACTTT. Translation: CASSQDTVNSPLHF.

The chain is built from TRBV7-2 and TRBJ2-5, with no clear D. With 6 bases removed from V and 2 bases from J, the gap between germline ends came to 10 bases. Per germline, CDR1 SGHTA and CDR2 FQGNSA. The CDR3 length is 13 residues. CDR3 residues: CASRSVLQETQYF. CDR3 nucleotide sequence: TGTGCCAGCAGATCTGTCCTTCAAGAGACCCAGTACTTC.

The rearrangement uses TRBV3-1 (or the pseudogene TRBV3-2) and TRBJ1-4, with a tentative D call TRBD1 (5 bases). The V gene lost 3 bases and the J gene lost 0 bases, with 8 bases spanning the gap. The CDR3 is made up of 15 amino acids. The germline CDR1 and CDR2 sequences are LGHDT and YNNKEL (reference sequence). CDR3 residues: CASSHSQATNEKLFF. DNA for the CDR3: TGTGCCAGCAGCCACTCACAGGCAACTAATGAAAAACTGTTTTTT.

This clone was seen more than once but under ten times. CDR3 coding DNA: TGTGCCAGCACCGCGGACAGGTTGGACTATGGCTACACCTTC. Translated, it gives CASTADRLDYGYTF. The chain links TRBV2 to TRBJ1-2; TRBD1 matches 7 bases. V lost 7 bases to trimming and J lost 3 bases; unmatched junction nucleotides: 8. There are 14 residues in the CDR3. Germline assignment: CDR1 SNHLY and CDR2 FYNNEI.

The CDR3 region is CASNERVTGPTNEKLFF. The CDR3 DNA reads TGTGCCAGTAACGAGCGGGTGACAGGGCCTACTAATGAAAAACTGTTTTTT. The rearrangement uses TRBV19 and TRBJ1-4; 7 bases agree with TRBD1. This CDR3 comprises 17 residues. Germline V lookup: CDR1 LNHDA, CDR2 SQIVND (reference sequence). The ends lost 7 bases at V and 2 bases at J; junction bases unmatched: 13.

The rearrangement links TRBV3-1 (or the pseudogene TRBV3-2) to TRBJ1-2; possible D gene TRBD1, 6 bases. CDR3 length: 15 amino acids. The germline CDR1 and CDR2 sequences are LGHDT and YNNKEL (reference sequence). The V end lost 0 bases, the J end lost 4 bases, and 12 bases lay between the germline ends. This CDR3 reads CASSQDGQTLYGYTF. For the CDR3, the DNA is TGTGCCAGCAGCCAAGACGGACAGACCCTCTATGGCTACACCTTC.

The sample holds one count of this clone. The chain is built from TRBV27 and TRBJ2-3, with no clear D. This CDR3 is 17 amino acids long. Looked up from germline, CDR1 is MNHEY and CDR2 is SMNVEV (reference sequence). V gave up 1 base and J gave up 0 bases, with 14 bases separating them. The CDR3 sequence: CASSLFPGTTSTDTQYF. The CDR3 DNA reads as TGTGCCAGCAGTTTATTTCCGGGTACAACTAGCACAGATACGCAGTATTTT.

This clone was counted once. The chain employs TRBV18 and TRBJ2-5; D uncertain. Trimming took off 3 bases at V and 0 bases at J, with 5 bases between the two ends. There are 13 residues in the CDR3. Germline V CDR1 and CDR2: KGHSH, LQKENI. CDR3 region: CASSPAHQETQYF. The CDR3 coding sequence is TGTGCCAGCTCACCGGCACACCAAGAGACCCAGTACTTC.

The CDR3 here is CASGLRGPLYEQYV. In DNA form, the CDR3 reads TGTGCCAGCGGACTAAGGGGGCCCCTCTACGAGCAGTACGTC. V and J are TRBV5-5 and TRBJ2-7; possibly TRBD1 for D (7 bases). Between the trimmed V and J ends, which lost 7 bases and 3 bases, there was a span of 17 bases. The CDR3 spans 14 residues. CDR1 is SGHKS and CDR2 is YYEKEE in the germline V gene (reference sequence).